The rows below give T cell receptor beta chains drawn from one sample of a study of beta chain features in type 1 diabetes. Sequenced by immunoSEQ multiplex PCR; TCRdb stores in-frame clones only, minus some. The sample holds over 500,000 clones, around a sixth seen once. The sequenced sample consisted of naive CD4+ T cells from blood. These receptors came from a man aged 18 to 29 in good health. CDR3s include the opening cysteine and the closing phenylalanine or tryptophan. A D gene is named only where the DNA matches it firmly. Size is stated for part of the rows, as once, few or many counts, or as a class when the clone is expanded.

J gene | clone size | D gene | V gene | CDR3 protein | CDR3 DNA
TRBJ1-3 | - | - | TRBV29-1 | CSGKGGGTAGNTIYF | TGCAGCGGAAAAGGCGGGGGAACAGCTGGAAACACCATATATTTT
TRBJ2-5 | few | TRBD1 | TRBV5-1 | CASSPPSGTEGETQYF | TGCGCCAGCAGCCCGCCTTCCGGGACAGAAGGAGAGACCCAGTACTTC
TRBJ1-1 | - | - | TRBV28 | CATLGSTRRNTEAFF | TGTGCCACACTGGGGTCGACACGGAGGAACACTGAAGCTTTCTTT
TRBJ2-7 | few | - | TRBV29-1 | CSVDRGSYEQYF | TGCAGCGTTGATCGAGGTTCCTACGAGCAGTACTTC
TRBJ2-7 | - | - | TRBV7-6 | CASSLTRRGPGSYEQYF | TGTGCCAGCAGCTTAACCCGCCGGGGGCCGGGCTCCTACGAGCAGTACTTC
TRBJ2-1 | few | TRBD2 | TRBV4-2 | CASSPRGSGSYNEQFF | TGTGCCAGCAGCCCCCGCGGTAGCGGGTCCTACAATGAGCAGTTCTTC
TRBJ1-2 | - | TRBD1 | TRBV9 | CASSVDLKTGFRYGYTF | TGTGCCAGCAGCGTAGATCTAAAGACAGGGTTCCGATATGGCTACACCTTC
TRBJ2-7 | - | - | TRBV29-1 | CSVEIRSGSYEQYF | TGCAGCGTGGAAATACGCAGCGGCTCCTACGAGCAGTACTTC
TRBJ2-3 | - | - | TRBV7-2 | CASSLTTARKGDTQYF | TGTGCCAGCAGCTTAACAACAGCCAGAAAGGGAGATACGCAGTATTTT
TRBJ1-1 | few | - | TRBV12-5 | CASGLGPRAGPRMEAFF | TGTGCTAGTGGTCTTGGACCCAGAGCAGGTCCTAGGATGGAAGCTTTCTTT
TRBJ2-5 | few | TRBD1 | TRBV5-6 | CASSYGTGRGETQYF | TGTGCCAGCAGCTATGGGACAGGGCGAGGGGAGACCCAGTACTTC
TRBJ2-1 | - | - | TRBV6-6 | CASRRSAALNEQFF | TGTGCCAGCAGGCGCTCCGCGGCCCTGAATGAGCAGTTCTTC
TRBJ2-6 | - | - | TRBV4-3 | CASSQGALGANVLTF | TGCGCCAGCAGCCAAGGGGCCCTTGGGGCCAACGTCCTGACTTTC
TRBJ2-2 | - | TRBD2 | TRBV7-3 | CASSSRLARNTGELFF | TGTGCCAGCAGCTCGCGACTAGCTCGGAACACCGGGGAGCTGTTTTTT
TRBJ1-6 | few | - | TRBV4-3 | CASSQEEKVQDGSPLHF | TGCGCCAGCAGCCAAGAGGAGAAGGTTCAAGATGGTTCACCCCTCCACTTT
TRBJ1-3 | - | - | TRBV7-2 | CASSGTTGNTIYF | TGTGCCAGCAGTGGGACAACTGGAAACACCATATATTTT
TRBJ2-7 | few | TRBD2 | TRBV18 | CASSPPSLAGGYEQYF | TGTGCCAGCTCACCACCGTCACTAGCGGGTGGCTACGAGCAGTACTTC
TRBJ2-1 | - | TRBD1 | TRBV10-3 | CAISEGTGGRWNEQFF | TGTGCCATCAGTGAGGGGACAGGGGGGCGATGGAATGAGCAGTTCTTC
TRBJ2-1 | few | - | TRBV4-3 | CASSRNAWDEQFF | TGCGCCAGCAGTCGAAACGCGTGGGATGAGCAGTTCTTC
TRBJ2-3 | - | - | TRBV9 | CASSLGGRHSDTQYF | TGTGCCAGCAGCCTAGGGGGACGCCATTCGGATACGCAGTATTTT
TRBJ1-6 | few | - | TRBV18 | CASSPSDSYNSPLHF | TGTGCCAGCTCACCATCAGACTCCTATAATTCACCCCTCCACTTT
TRBJ2-7 | - | TRBD1 | TRBV7-3 | CASSSGQGLSYEQYF | TGTGCCAGCAGCTCGGGACAGGGTTTATCCTACGAGCAGTACTTC
TRBJ2-7 | many | - | TRBV13 | CASSSLTGTYEQYF | TGTGCCAGCAGCTCCCTTACGGGAACCTACGAGCAGTACTTC
TRBJ1-4 | - | - | TRBV30 | CAWSVLGQVDEKLFF | TGTGCCTGGAGTGTCCTAGGGCAGGTGGATGAAAAACTGTTTTTT
TRBJ2-2 | few | TRBD2 | TRBV7-2 | CASSRGLAGVTGELFF | TGTGCCAGCAGCCGCGGACTAGCGGGAGTCACCGGGGAGCTGTTTTTT
TRBJ2-7 | - | - | TRBV28 | CASSAGLPGEQYF | TGTGCCAGCAGTGCGGGACTCCCCGGCGAGCAGTACTTC
TRBJ1-1 | - | - | TRBV28 | CASAGTGNTEAFF | TGTGCCAGTGCCGGGACTGGGAACACTGAAGCTTTCTTT
TRBJ2-5 | few | TRBD1 | TRBV4-3 | CASSRQGDWETQYF | TGCGCCAGCAGCCGCCAGGGGGATTGGGAGACCCAGTACTTC
TRBJ2-7 | - | TRBD1 | TRBV9 | CASSVRGQGAFEQYF | TGTGCCAGCAGCGTAAGAGGACAGGGGGCGTTCGAGCAGTACTTC
TRBJ2-7 | - | TRBD2 | TRBV18 | CASSPLSGGLFGDEQYF | TGTGCCAGCTCACCGTTGAGCGGGGGGCTATTCGGTGACGAGCAGTACTTC
TRBJ1-2 | - | - | TRBV13 | CASSFRTPRGIYTF | TGTGCCAGCAGCTTTAGAACCCCGCGAGGGATTTACACCTTC
TRBJ2-7 | - | - | TRBV5-1 | CASSFDGYEQYF | TGCGCCAGCAGCTTTGACGGATACGAGCAGTACTTC